The rows below give T cell receptor beta chains drawn from one sample of a study of T cell responses to AZD1222 COVID-19 vaccine. Profiled with immunoSEQ multiplex PCR; TCRdb holds only in-frame clones, not every one. The data contain 150,000 to 200,000 clones, about 89% of them seen just once; the ten biggest clones take up 1.5% to 2%. This material consisted of peripheral blood, taken on day 0 of AZD1222 vaccination. All receptors derive from an adult in good health. The CDR3 runs from the conserved cysteine through the conserved F or W. A D gene is named only where the DNA matches it firmly. Size is stated for part of the rows, as once, few or many counts, or as a class when the clone is expanded.

V gene: TRBV7-2
clone size: .
J gene: TRBJ2-7
D gene: TRBD1
CDR3 DNA: TGTGCCAGCAGCTTGTGGGGACAGGGGAACTACGAGCAGTACTTC
CDR3 protein: CASSLWGQGNYEQYF

V gene: TRBV6-6
clone size: .
J gene: TRBJ2-7
D gene: TRBD1
CDR3 DNA: TGTGCCAGCAGTCCAGGGGGCTACGAGCAGTACTTC
CDR3 protein: CASSPGGYEQYF

V gene: TRBV11-1
clone size: once
J gene: TRBJ2-7
D gene: TRBD2
CDR3 DNA: TGTGCCAGCAGCACCGGGAGGGACTCCTTCTACGAGCAGTACTTC
CDR3 protein: CASSTGRDSFYEQYF

V gene: TRBV10-3
clone size: .
J gene: TRBJ2-1
D gene: TRBD2
CDR3 DNA: TGTGCCATCAGCGAGGGGGGGACTAGCCGCCACAATGAGCAGTTCTTC
CDR3 protein: CAISEGGTSRHNEQFF

V gene: TRBV19
clone size: .
J gene: TRBJ1-1
D gene: .
CDR3 DNA: TGTGCCAGTAGTACCGGGCCCCTCACACAGATGACTACTGAAGCTTTCTTT
CDR3 protein: CASSTGPLTQMTTEAFF

V gene: TRBV2
clone size: .
J gene: TRBJ1-4
D gene: .
CDR3 DNA: TGTGCCAGCAGTGGGGGACGGAATGAAAAACTGTTTTTT
CDR3 protein: CASSGGRNEKLFF

V gene: TRBV27
clone size: .
J gene: TRBJ2-1
D gene: .
CDR3 DNA: TGTGCCAGCGGGGGGCTAGCTTACAATGAGCAGTTCTTC
CDR3 protein: CASGGLAYNEQFF

V gene: TRBV7-2
clone size: .
J gene: TRBJ1-2
D gene: TRBD1
CDR3 DNA: TGTGCCAGCAGCCGGACAGGGTTGGATGGCTACACCTTC
CDR3 protein: CASSRTGLDGYTF

V gene: TRBV4-2
clone size: once
J gene: TRBJ1-4
D gene: .
CDR3 DNA: TGTGCCAGCAGCCAAGATTTGAGCAGGGGTTTTGAAAAACTGTTTTTT
CDR3 protein: CASSQDLSRGFEKLFF

V gene: TRBV9
clone size: .
J gene: TRBJ2-6
D gene: .
CDR3 DNA: TGTGCCAGCAGCGTACACTCTGGGGCCAACGTCCTGACTTTC
CDR3 protein: CASSVHSGANVLTF

V gene: TRBV27
clone size: .
J gene: TRBJ2-7
D gene: TRBD2
CDR3 DNA: TGTGCCAGCAGGGCCTGGGGGGTGACTAGCGGTCACAACGAGCAGTACTTC
CDR3 protein: CASRAWGVTSGHNEQYF

V gene: TRBV5-1
clone size: .
J gene: TRBJ2-2
D gene: TRBD2
CDR3 DNA: TGCGCCAGCAGCTTCACTAGCGCGAACACCGGGGAGCTGTTTTTT
CDR3 protein: CASSFTSANTGELFF

V gene: TRBV11-2
clone size: .
J gene: TRBJ1-1
D gene: .
CDR3 DNA: TGTGCCAGCAGCGACGCCGGGCAGACTAAAAATACTTTCTTT
CDR3 protein: CASSDAGQTKNTFF

V gene: TRBV28
clone size: .
J gene: TRBJ2-5
D gene: TRBD1
CDR3 DNA: TGTGCCAGCAGTTCCCGGGACAGGGGGCGGGAGACCCAGTACTTC
CDR3 protein: CASSSRDRGRETQYF

V gene: TRBV6-1
clone size: .
J gene: TRBJ1-4
D gene: .
CDR3 DNA: TGTGCCAGCAGTGATCAAGCTGGGGCTAATGAAAAACTGTTTTTT
CDR3 protein: CASSDQAGANEKLFF

V gene: TRBV10-2
clone size: .
J gene: TRBJ2-2
D gene: TRBD2
CDR3 DNA: TGCGCCAGCAGCCGGGACGGCATAGCGGGAGGGCCAACCGGGGAGCTGTTTTTT
CDR3 protein: CASSRDGIAGGPTGELFF

V gene: TRBV7-3
clone size: .
J gene: TRBJ2-1
D gene: TRBD2
CDR3 DNA: TGTGCCAGCAGCCCGCGGGGCGGGAGCTCCTACAATGAGCAGTTCTTC
CDR3 protein: CASSPRGGSSYNEQFF

V gene: TRBV7-6
clone size: .
J gene: TRBJ1-6
D gene: TRBD1
CDR3 DNA: TGTGCCAGCAGCTTAGTAGAGACAGGGGGTTCACCCCTCCACTTT
CDR3 protein: CASSLVETGGSPLHF

V gene: TRBV19
clone size: few
J gene: TRBJ1-6
D gene: .
CDR3 DNA: TGTGCCAGTAGTATGGTGAAATCACCCCTCCACTTT
CDR3 protein: CASSMVKSPLHF

V gene: TRBV6-1
clone size: .
J gene: TRBJ1-1
D gene: .
CDR3 DNA: TGTGCCAGCAGTGAAATCTACAGGAACACTGAAGCTTTCTTT
CDR3 protein: CASSEIYRNTEAFF

V gene: TRBV18
clone size: .
J gene: TRBJ1-3
D gene: TRBD1
CDR3 DNA: TGTGCCAGCTCACCCTTGGGACAGGGATCGTTTGGAAACACCATATATTTT
CDR3 protein: CASSPLGQGSFGNTIYF

V gene: TRBV6-6
clone size: .
J gene: TRBJ1-2
D gene: TRBD1
CDR3 DNA: TGTGCCAGCAGTTACGGACAGGGGAAGGGCTATGGCTACACCTTC
CDR3 protein: CASSYGQGKGYGYTF

V gene: TRBV2
clone size: few
J gene: TRBJ1-2
D gene: .
CDR3 DNA: TGTGCCAGCAGAAAAGAGGATTTAGCTAACTATGGCTACACCTTC
CDR3 protein: CASRKEDLANYGYTF

V gene: TRBV6-5
clone size: .
J gene: TRBJ1-5
D gene: .
CDR3 DNA: TGTGCCAGCAGTTACTCTTCAGGGAACAATCAGCCCCAGCATTTT
CDR3 protein: CASSYSSGNNQPQHF

V gene: TRBV5-1
clone size: .
J gene: TRBJ2-6
D gene: .
CDR3 DNA: TGCGCCAGCAGCCAGCGGACGGCCGGGAGCTCTGGGGCCAACGTCCTGACTTTC
CDR3 protein: CASSQRTAGSSGANVLTF

V gene: TRBV5-4
clone size: .
J gene: TRBJ2-3
D gene: TRBD1
CDR3 DNA: TGTGCCAGCAGCCCGGGACAGCATAGCACAGATACGCAGTATTTT
CDR3 protein: CASSPGQHSTDTQYF

V gene: TRBV3-1/TRBV3-2
clone size: once
J gene: TRBJ2-5
D gene: TRBD1
CDR3 DNA: TGTGCCAGCAGCCATACAGGGGGCGGAGAGACCCAGTACTTC
CDR3 protein: CASSHTGGGETQYF

V gene: TRBV6-2/TRBV6-3
clone size: .
J gene: TRBJ1-2
D gene: .
CDR3 DNA: TGTGCCAGCAGTTACGGGCATCCCGAACTATATGGCTACACCTTC
CDR3 protein: CASSYGHPELYGYTF

V gene: TRBV4-2
clone size: once
J gene: TRBJ2-5
D gene: .
CDR3 DNA: TGTGCCAGCAGCCAAGGGCTTTTTGAGACCCAGTACTTC
CDR3 protein: CASSQGLFETQYF

V gene: TRBV18
clone size: few
J gene: TRBJ2-7
D gene: TRBD2
CDR3 DNA: TGTGCCAGCTCCGGACCTAGCGGGAACTACGAGCAGTACTTC
CDR3 protein: CASSGPSGNYEQYF

V gene: TRBV11-3
clone size: few
J gene: TRBJ2-2
D gene: TRBD2
CDR3 DNA: TGTGCCAGCAGCCCCTCTAGCGGGGGCCGCGGGGAGCTGTTTTTT
CDR3 protein: CASSPSSGGRGELFF

V gene: TRBV28
clone size: .
J gene: TRBJ2-2
D gene: .
CDR3 DNA: TGTGCCAGCAGTTTAAAGGTACAGGCCCCCACCGGGGAGCTGTTTTTT
CDR3 protein: CASSLKVQAPTGELFF

V gene: TRBV3-1/TRBV3-2
clone size: few
J gene: TRBJ1-1
D gene: .
CDR3 DNA: TGTGCCAGCACCCTTTCATCCGGAAAGGAAGCTTTCTTT
CDR3 protein: CASTLSSGKEAFF

V gene: TRBV4-3
clone size: .
J gene: TRBJ2-7
D gene: .
CDR3 DNA: TGCGCCAGCAGCCAAGATTTCGACAGTCGCTACGAGCAGTACTTC
CDR3 protein: CASSQDFDSRYEQYF

V gene: TRBV27
clone size: .
J gene: TRBJ2-2
D gene: .
CDR3 DNA: TGTGCCAGCAGACCGGCCAGGATCGATGGGGAGCTGTTTTTT
CDR3 protein: CASRPARIDGELFF

V gene: TRBV28
clone size: .
J gene: TRBJ1-2
D gene: .
CDR3 DNA: TGTGCCACCTGGTCTCCAGCAGTTACTTCAGGGGTCGGCTACACCTTC
CDR3 protein: CATWSPAVTSGVGYTF

V gene: TRBV12-3/TRBV12-4
clone size: .
J gene: TRBJ1-1
D gene: TRBD1
CDR3 DNA: TGTGCCAGCAGCGGACAGGGGAACACTGAAGCTTTCTTT
CDR3 protein: CASSGQGNTEAFF

V gene: TRBV18
clone size: once
J gene: TRBJ2-2
D gene: .
CDR3 DNA: TGTGCCAGCTCACCACTAGGTCGGGGGACCGGGGAGCTGTTTTTT
CDR3 protein: CASSPLGRGTGELFF

V gene: TRBV20-1
clone size: few
J gene: TRBJ1-2
D gene: .
CDR3 DNA: TGCAGTGCTAGTCGGGAACGTGGCTACACCTTC
CDR3 protein: CSASRERGYTF

V gene: TRBV4-1
clone size: .
J gene: TRBJ1-2
D gene: TRBD1
CDR3 DNA: TGCGCCAGCAGCCAAGTTTTGACAGGGAATGGCTACACCTTC
CDR3 protein: CASSQVLTGNGYTF

V gene: TRBV28
clone size: .
J gene: TRBJ1-3
D gene: .
CDR3 DNA: TGTGCCAGCACTACAATGAGGGGGTCTGCGGACACCATATATTTT
CDR3 protein: CASTTMRGSADTIYF

V gene: TRBV15
clone size: .
J gene: TRBJ2-7
D gene: TRBD1
CDR3 DNA: TGTGCCACCAGCAGTTCCGGGACAGGGGACGTCTACGAGCAGTACTTC
CDR3 protein: CATSSSGTGDVYEQYF

V gene: TRBV3-1/TRBV3-2
clone size: .
J gene: TRBJ1-4
D gene: TRBD1
CDR3 DNA: TGTGCCAGCAGCCCGCCGGGACAGGGACGTTCTAATGAAAAACTGTTTTTT
CDR3 protein: CASSPPGQGRSNEKLFF

V gene: TRBV6-1
clone size: .
J gene: TRBJ1-1
D gene: .
CDR3 DNA: TGTGCCAGCAGTGAAGAAGAAAGTGTGGGGGCGAACACTGAAGCTTTCTTT
CDR3 protein: CASSEEESVGANTEAFF

V gene: TRBV18
clone size: .
J gene: TRBJ2-1
D gene: .
CDR3 DNA: TGTGCCAGCTCAGTCCCCGGGACCTCCCAGTTCTTC
CDR3 protein: CASSVPGTSQFF

V gene: TRBV6-5
clone size: .
J gene: TRBJ2-1
D gene: TRBD1
CDR3 DNA: TGTGCCAGCAGTTACTCGACAGGGACGGCAATAAATGAGCAGTTCTTC
CDR3 protein: CASSYSTGTAINEQFF

V gene: TRBV3-1/TRBV3-2
clone size: .
J gene: TRBJ1-1
D gene: TRBD1
CDR3 DNA: TGTGCCAGCAGCCCTTCCGGGACAGCGAACACTGAAACTTTCTTT
CDR3 protein: CASSPSGTANTETFF

V gene: TRBV19
clone size: .
J gene: TRBJ2-2
D gene: TRBD1
CDR3 DNA: TGTGCCAGTAATTTAGTGGGACAGGGGCGGGGCACCGGGGAGCTGTTTTTT
CDR3 protein: CASNLVGQGRGTGELFF

V gene: TRBV11-2
clone size: .
J gene: TRBJ2-1
D gene: .
CDR3 DNA: TGTGCCAGCAGCTTGTCCGGGACAATCCCTTACAATGAGCAGTTCTTC
CDR3 protein: CASSLSGTIPYNEQFF

V gene: TRBV6-2/TRBV6-3
clone size: .
J gene: TRBJ1-6
D gene: TRBD1
CDR3 DNA: TGTGCCAGCAGTTACTCGGACAGGGGAGTGCGGAATTCACCCCTCCACTTT
CDR3 protein: CASSYSDRGVRNSPLHF

V gene: TRBV15
clone size: .
J gene: TRBJ1-3
D gene: .
CDR3 DNA: TGTGCCACCAGCAGCCATAGACTTGTTGGAAACACCATATATTTT
CDR3 protein: CATSSHRLVGNTIYF

V gene: TRBV5-1
clone size: .
J gene: TRBJ2-7
D gene: TRBD1
CDR3 DNA: TGCGCCAGCAGCACCCCGGGACAGGGAACCTACGAGCAGTACTTC
CDR3 protein: CASSTPGQGTYEQYF

V gene: TRBV5-5
clone size: .
J gene: TRBJ1-4
D gene: .
CDR3 DNA: TGTGCCAGCAGCCAGGACTCTAATGAAAAACTGTTTTTT
CDR3 protein: CASSQDSNEKLFF

V gene: TRBV14
clone size: .
J gene: TRBJ2-3
D gene: .
CDR3 DNA: TGTGCCAGCAGCCAAGACACTAGAGTCACAGATACGCAGTATTTT
CDR3 protein: CASSQDTRVTDTQYF

V gene: TRBV6-4
clone size: .
J gene: TRBJ2-7
D gene: .
CDR3 DNA: TGTGCCAGCAGATATCGCGGAGGAGGGGGGGACTACGAGCAGTACTTC
CDR3 protein: CASRYRGGGGDYEQYF

V gene: TRBV7-9
clone size: .
J gene: TRBJ1-6
D gene: .
CDR3 DNA: TGTGCCAGCAGCGCCCTTTATGGTAATTCACCCCTCCACTTT
CDR3 protein: CASSALYGNSPLHF

V gene: TRBV6-5
clone size: .
J gene: TRBJ2-2
D gene: .
CDR3 DNA: TGTGCCAGCACGACGGGGGACACCGGGGAGCTGTTTTTT
CDR3 protein: CASTTGDTGELFF

V gene: TRBV7-8
clone size: .
J gene: TRBJ1-5
D gene: TRBD1
CDR3 DNA: TGTGCCAGCAGCCCAGAAACCGGGACAGGTTATAGCAATCAGCCCCAGCATTTT
CDR3 protein: CASSPETGTGYSNQPQHF

V gene: TRBV2
clone size: .
J gene: TRBJ2-7
D gene: .
CDR3 DNA: TGTGCCAGCAGTGAAAGGGGGTACGAGCAGTACTTC
CDR3 protein: CASSERGYEQYF

V gene: TRBV12-3/TRBV12-4
clone size: .
J gene: TRBJ2-7
D gene: .
CDR3 DNA: TGTGCCAGCAGTTCGGGACGGTTCTACGAGCAGTACTTC
CDR3 protein: CASSSGRFYEQYF